The entry below gives a single T cell receptor beta chain sequence along with its context. Per the authors' pipeline: Amplification of reference gene primers was used by the study to estimate nucleated cell counts. TCRdb's copy holds only in-frame clones and misses some; the assay was immunoSEQ multiplex PCR. That table gives V, J and clone size, and the DNA gave D and trimming. The table shows about 58,000 clones, with roughly 86% occurring only once. This sample stems from a study of blood T cell repertoires in COVID-19. The receptor was isolated from a human donor with active COVID-19. The donor label of this sample is uncertain. The material sequenced was peripheral blood.

The CDR3 DNA follows: TGTGCCAGCAGTCCGTGGGGAGGCGGTAGCAATCAGCCCCAGCATTTT. It codes for CASSPWGGGSNQPQHF. The rearrangement links TRBV28 to TRBJ1-5; D unresolved. The CDR3 covers 16 residues. Deletions cut 5 bases from V and 0 bases from J, with 14 bases between. Germline V gene lookup returns CDR1 MDHEN and CDR2 SYDVKM.